Included here is one T cell receptor (beta chain) sequence, with context. No antigen is known for it. V shed 3 bases and J 6 bases; nucleotides not matched to a gene: 7. The CDR3 loop spans 14 amino acids. The data belong to a study of vaccination and CD4 T cells after COVID-19. On the study more broadly: Samples were taken after vaccination, a median of approximately 73 days after dose two, with a range of 14 to 241.

Sequenced with the Oncomine TCR Beta short-read assay was DNA taken from cultured CD4+ T cells. The source of extracted genomic DNA was cultured CD4+ T cells. TCRdb analysed the PCR reads with MiXCR anew, one entry per CDR3 protein. The data show 9,000 or so distinct CDR3 sequences, about 50% seen once. Treatment described: approximately nine-day PBMC culture with coronavirus spike peptide pools or control peptides (ViraFEST assay). Harvesting of the unexposed donor's CD4+ T cells predated the COVID-19 pandemic (2011-2018). The chain uses TRBV12-3 or TRBV12-4 and TRBJ2-7, with TRBD2 identical over 8 bases. Sequenced: CD4+ T cells from blood, cultured in vitro. The source of this sequence is a human donor in good health. The CDR3 nucleotides read TGTGCCAGCAGTTTCGGCGGGAGGCCGGGCGAGCAGTACTTC. This gives the protein CASSFGGRPGEQYF.